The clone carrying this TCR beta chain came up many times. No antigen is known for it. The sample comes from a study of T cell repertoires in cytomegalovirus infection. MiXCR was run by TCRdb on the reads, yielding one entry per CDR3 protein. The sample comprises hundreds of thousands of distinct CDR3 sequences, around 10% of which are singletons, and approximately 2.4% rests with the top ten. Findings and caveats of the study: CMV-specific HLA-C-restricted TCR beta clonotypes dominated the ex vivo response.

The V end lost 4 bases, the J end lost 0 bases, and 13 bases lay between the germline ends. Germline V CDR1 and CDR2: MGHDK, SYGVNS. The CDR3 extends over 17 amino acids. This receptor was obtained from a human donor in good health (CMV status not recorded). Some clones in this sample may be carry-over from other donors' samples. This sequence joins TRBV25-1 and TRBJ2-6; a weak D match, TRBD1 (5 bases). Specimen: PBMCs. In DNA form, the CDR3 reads TGTGCCAGCAGTGCCCTAACAGGCTACTCTGGGGCCAACGTCCTGACTTTC. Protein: CASSALTGYSGANVLTF.